The entry below describes one T cell receptor (beta chain). Its target is not known. V gave up 0 bases and J gave up 0 bases, with 8 bases separating them. Germline V CDR1 and CDR2: GTSNPN, SVGIG (reference sequence). The CDR3 covers 14 residues. Assay used: immunoSEQ multiplex PCR; TCRdb lists only in-frame clones, some missing. The table includes over 100,000 clones, roughly nine tenths detected once. This entry is derived from a study of T cell responses to AZD1222 COVID-19 vaccine. Points from the study as a whole: Donor demographics were predominantly white British with a female majority; clonal diversity may be underestimated.

The sample consisted of peripheral blood, taken on day 0 of AZD1222 vaccination. The chain has TRBV30 and TRBJ1-2; no clear D gene. This TCR was recovered from an adult in good health. The CDR3 reads CAWSVDVTNYGYTF. The CDR3 DNA sequence: TGTGCCTGGAGTGTAGACGTTACTAACTATGGCTACACCTTC. The full variable domain, its missing parts supplied by reference TRBV30 and TRBJ1-2, is SQTIHQWPATLVQPVGSPLSLECTVEGTSNPNLYWYRQAAGRGLQLLFYSVGIGQISSEVPQNLSASRPQDRQFILSSKKLLLSDSGFYLCAWSVDVTNYGYTFGSGTRLTVV.